This T cell receptor (beta chain) was sequenced for a study of T cell responses to AZD1222 COVID-19 vaccine. As for the study in general: The analysis combined second doses at about 4 or about 12 weeks.

TCRdb's copy holds only in-frame clones and misses some; the assay was immunoSEQ multiplex PCR. The data show more than 70,000 clones, roughly 84% seen once. Overall study results and limits: Once two AZD1222 doses were given, Spike-specific TCR breadth and depth went up. AZD1222 recipients seropositive at baseline numbered only six or seven. None of the repertoires were sampled until the peak T cell response had passed.

Regarding this clone: Its cognate antigen is unknown.

Germline CDR1 is MNHEY and CDR2 is SVGAGI. V lost 5 bases to trimming and J lost 8 bases; unmatched junction nucleotides: 6. The CDR3 contains 14 residues. The receptor was isolated from an adult in good health. The specimen comprised peripheral blood, sampled on day 0 of AZD1222 vaccination. This rearrangement joins TRBV6-5 to TRBJ1-6; 7 bases match TRBD1. The CDR3 protein is CASSPTGSDSPLHF. The CDR3 coding sequence is TGTGCCAGCAGTCCGACAGGGAGTGATTCACCCCTCCACTTT.